Sequencing of this T cell receptor (beta chain) was carried out in a study of T cells in narcolepsy. Study-level findings and limits: Healthy controls reportedly lacked the autoreactive clonotypes serially found in patients' blood. Same-patient CSF and blood CD4+ T cell clonotypes included HCRT-specific and TRIB2-specific autoreactive ones.

The CDR3 loop spans 13 amino acids. The V end was cut by 4 bases, the J end by 6 bases, with 12 bases between. CDR1 is SGHRS, CDR2 YFSETQ, per germline. Profiling relied on immunoSEQ multiplex PCR, and the TCRdb table lists in-frame clones only, not all of them. This sample carries approximately 25,000 clones, roughly 86% of them seen once, and the ten largest clones take more than 0.95%. As for this clone: Its antigen is undetermined.

This chain connects TRBV5-1 to TRBJ2-3; D call uncertain. Sequenced: CD45RA- memory CD4+ T cells from PBMCs. This sequence originates from a human donor with narcolepsy. The DNA of the CDR3 is TGCGCCAGCAGCCCCCTCCAGTCCGATACGCAGTATTTT. Its protein product is CASSPLQSDTQYF. The full variable domain, rest sourced from reference TRBV5-1 and TRBJ2-3, is KAGVTQTPRYLIKTRGQQVTLSCSPISGHRSVSWYQQTPGQGLQFLFEYFSETQRNKGNFPGRFSGRQFSNSRSEMNVSTLELGDSALYLCASSPLQSDTQYFGPGTRLTVL.